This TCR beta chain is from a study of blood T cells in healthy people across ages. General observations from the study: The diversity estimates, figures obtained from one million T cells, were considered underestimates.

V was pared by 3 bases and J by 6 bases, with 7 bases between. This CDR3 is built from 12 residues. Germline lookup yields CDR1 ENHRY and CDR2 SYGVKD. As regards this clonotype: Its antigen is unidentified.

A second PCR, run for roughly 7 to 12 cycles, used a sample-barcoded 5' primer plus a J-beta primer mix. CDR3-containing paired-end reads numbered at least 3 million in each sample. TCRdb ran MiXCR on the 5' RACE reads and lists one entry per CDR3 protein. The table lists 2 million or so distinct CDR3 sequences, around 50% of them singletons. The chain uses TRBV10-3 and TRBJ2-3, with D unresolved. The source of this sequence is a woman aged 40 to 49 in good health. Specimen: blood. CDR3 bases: TGTGCCATCAGTGATGCCGGGGATACGCAGTATTTT. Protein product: CAISDAGDTQYF.